One T cell receptor beta chain is described in this entry. The entry originates in a study of blood T cell repertoires in COVID-19. About the research overall: Specimens from acute and convalescent COVID-19 originated in the United States, Italy and Spain. Nucleic acid was either cDNA or gDNA, and it came from T cells, B-cell-depleted T cells, or PBMCs.

The CDR3 is made up of 14 amino acids. V was clipped by 1 base and J by 4 bases; unmatched bases: 4. Germline V gene data show CDR1 as SQVTM and CDR2 as ANQGSEA. Methods used by the authors: Researchers report that nucleated cell counts were estimated from reference gene primer amplification. Generated by immunoSEQ multiplex PCR, the TCRdb table keeps only in-frame clones and is missing some. V and J calls and clone size are given by that table; D and trimming were obtained from the DNA. There are about 400,000 clones in the sample; just over 85% occur only once, and around 1.4% lies in the top ten. Sequenced sample: peripheral blood. The chain couples TRBV29-1 to TRBJ2-1; 7 bases are a match to TRBD2. The TCR comes from a woman in her twenties or thirties with active or convalescent COVID-19. CDR3: CSVEVGLQYNEQFF. The CDR3, as DNA: TGCAGCGTTGAAGTGGGACTACAATACAATGAGCAGTTCTTC.